These 8 T cell receptor beta chains were sequenced from one sample in a study of PD-L1 blockade in urothelial cancer. The data were produced by immunoSEQ multiplex PCR, yet TCRdb's version contains in-frame clones alone and is incomplete. The sample lists about 35,000 clones; about a third were seen once. Sample: tumor tissue, taken before atezolizumab (anti-PD-L1) treatment. Source of these receptors: a man in his sixties with urothelial cancer.

This clone has more than one count but fewer than ten. The genes are TRBV9 and TRBJ1-1; D perhaps matches TRBD1 (5 bases). The CDR3 is 15 residues long. Germline CDR1 SGDLS, CDR2 YYNGEE. Trimming took off 5 bases at V and 4 bases at J, with 18 bases between the two ends. The CDR3 is CASSKSQGRGTEAFF. CDR3 DNA: TGTGCCAGCAGTAAGTCCCAGGGAAGGGGCACTGAAGCTTTCTTT.

The chain employs TRBV19 and TRBJ1-5; D gene ambiguous. The germline gives CDR1 LNHDA, CDR2 SQIVND (reference sequence). The V end lost 5 bases, the J end lost 1 base, and 6 bases lay between the germline ends. The CDR3 runs to 13 residues. CDR3 bases: TGTGCCAGTAGTCAGTTAAGCAATCAGCCCCAGCATTTT. As protein: CASSQLSNQPQHF.

This clone has a handful of counts. The chain joins TRBV30 to TRBJ1-1, with D tentatively TRBD1 (5 bases). CDR3 length: 13 amino acids. Germline V gene lookup returns CDR1 GTSNPN and CDR2 SVGIG (reference sequence). Trimming stripped 5 bases from V and 4 bases from J, with 14 bases between. Here the CDR3 reads CAWGFGRGTEAFF. As DNA, the CDR3 is TGTGCCTGGGGATTCGGAAGGGGCACTGAAGCTTTCTTT.

This clone was counted only a few times. The gene calls are TRBV6-8 and TRBJ2-7, with 10 bases lining up with TRBD2. CDR1 is MNHGY, CDR2 SAAAGT, per germline. This CDR3 spans 14 amino acids. J lost 5 bases, V lost 5 bases, and 6 bases had no gene match. The CDR3 bases are TGTGCCAGCAGTCAGGCTAGCGGGGGAAACGAGCAGTACTTC. Translation gives CASSQASGGNEQYF.

The chain links TRBV4-1 to TRBJ2-2; D not certain. Trimming stripped 0 bases from V and 4 bases from J, with 9 bases between. This CDR3 spans 15 amino acids. In germline, CDR1 is MGHRA, CDR2 YSYEKL. CDR3 bases: TGCGCCAGCAGCCAAGAAGCTCAGTTCACCGGGGAGCTGTTTTTT. As protein: CASSQEAQFTGELFF.

The chain links TRBV14 to TRBJ2-3, with D perhaps TRBD2 (6 bases). V lost 0 bases and J lost 12, with 13 bases in between. CDR1 and CDR2 (germline): SGHDN, FVKESK. The CDR3 totals 13 residues. As DNA, the CDR3 is TGTGCCAGCAGCCAAGATGGAGCGGGTGTACAGTATTTT. Its translation: CASSQDGAGVQYF.

This chain joins TRBV19 and TRBJ2-2; TRBD2 is a possible D gene (5 bases). The CDR3 runs to 17 residues. Trimming shortened V by 5 bases and J by 0 bases, and 16 bases separated the two germline ends. Germline CDR1 reads LNHDA; CDR2 reads SQIVND (reference sequence). The CDR3 nucleotides read TGTGCCAGTAGTTCCCGCACGGGAAGCGCGAACACCGGGGAGCTGTTTTTT. It specifies CASSSRTGSANTGELFF.

The gene calls are TRBV11-3 and TRBJ2-7; D not certain. V was pared by 4 bases and J by 0 bases, with 10 bases between. The germline V gene encodes CDR1 SGHNT and CDR2 YENEEA. This CDR3 has 14 amino acids. Here the CDR3 DNA reads TGTGCCAGCAGCTCGGACGGAGCCTCCTACGAGCAGTACTTC. Translation: CASSSDGASYEQYF.